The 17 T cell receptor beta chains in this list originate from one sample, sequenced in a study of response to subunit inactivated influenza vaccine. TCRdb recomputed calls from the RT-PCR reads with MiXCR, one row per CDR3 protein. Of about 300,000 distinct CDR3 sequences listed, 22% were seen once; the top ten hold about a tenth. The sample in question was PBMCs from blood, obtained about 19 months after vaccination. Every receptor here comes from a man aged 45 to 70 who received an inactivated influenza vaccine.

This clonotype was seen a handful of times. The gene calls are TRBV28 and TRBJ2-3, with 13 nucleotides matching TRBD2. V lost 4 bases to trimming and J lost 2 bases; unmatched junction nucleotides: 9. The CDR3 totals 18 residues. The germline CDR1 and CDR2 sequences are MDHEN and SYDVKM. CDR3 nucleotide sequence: TGTGCCAGCAGTTCTTGGACTAGCGGGAGTAGACCCACAGATACGCAGTATTTT. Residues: CASSSWTSGSRPTDTQYF.

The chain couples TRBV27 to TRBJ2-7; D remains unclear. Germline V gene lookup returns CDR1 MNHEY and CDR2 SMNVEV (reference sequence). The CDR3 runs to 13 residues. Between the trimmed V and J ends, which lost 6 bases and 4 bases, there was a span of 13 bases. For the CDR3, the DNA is TGTGCCAGCAGATCTCTCCCCAGTTACGAGCAGTACTTC. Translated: CASRSLPSYEQYF.

The CDR3 DNA reads TGTGCCAGCAGCCAAGTGGTTAGCGGGGCCTACCTTGATACGCAGTATTTT. It codes for CASSQVVSGAYLDTQYF. This chain connects TRBV4-2 to TRBJ2-3, with 8 bases lining up with TRBD2. J lost 6 bases, V lost 1 base, and 12 bases had no gene match. The CDR3 has 17 residues. From germline, CDR1 is LGHNA and CDR2 YNFKEQ.

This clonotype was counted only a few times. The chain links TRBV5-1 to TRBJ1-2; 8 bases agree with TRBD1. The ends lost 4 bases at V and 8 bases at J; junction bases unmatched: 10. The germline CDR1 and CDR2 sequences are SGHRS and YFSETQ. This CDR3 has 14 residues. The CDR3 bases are TGCGCCAGCAGCCCGTGGACAGGGTCGGGCGGCTACACCTTC. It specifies CASSPWTGSGGYTF.

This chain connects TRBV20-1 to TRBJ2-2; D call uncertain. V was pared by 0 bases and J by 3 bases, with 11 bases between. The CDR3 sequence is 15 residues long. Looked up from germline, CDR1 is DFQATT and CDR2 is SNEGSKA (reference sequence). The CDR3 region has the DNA TGCAGTGCTAGAGATATGTACAGAGACACCGGGGAGCTGTTTTTT. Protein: CSARDMYRDTGELFF.

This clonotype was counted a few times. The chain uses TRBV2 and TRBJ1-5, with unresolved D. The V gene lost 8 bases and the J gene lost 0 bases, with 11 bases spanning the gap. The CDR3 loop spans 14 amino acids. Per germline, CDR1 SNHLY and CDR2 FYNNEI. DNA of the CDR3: TGTGCCAGCTGTATGGTTGGTAGCAATCAGCCCCAGCATTTT. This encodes CASCMVGSNQPQHF.

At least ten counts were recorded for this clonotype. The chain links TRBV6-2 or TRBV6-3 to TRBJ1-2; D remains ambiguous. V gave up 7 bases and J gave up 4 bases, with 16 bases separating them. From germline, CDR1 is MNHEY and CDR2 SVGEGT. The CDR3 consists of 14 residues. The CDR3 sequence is CASMGSSETYGYTF. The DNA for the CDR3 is TGTGCCAGCATGGGGAGTAGCGAGACCTATGGCTACACCTTC.

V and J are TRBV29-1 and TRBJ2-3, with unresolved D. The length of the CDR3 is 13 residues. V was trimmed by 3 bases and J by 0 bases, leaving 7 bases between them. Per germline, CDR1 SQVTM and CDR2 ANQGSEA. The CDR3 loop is CSVESASTDTQYF. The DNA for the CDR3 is TGCAGCGTTGAGTCCGCTAGCACAGATACGCAGTATTTT.

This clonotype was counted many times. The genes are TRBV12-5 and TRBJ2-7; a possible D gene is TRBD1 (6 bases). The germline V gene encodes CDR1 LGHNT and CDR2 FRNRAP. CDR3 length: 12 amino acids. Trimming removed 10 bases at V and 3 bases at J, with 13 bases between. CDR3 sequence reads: CATSGAGYEQYF. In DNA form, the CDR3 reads TGTGCTACCTCAGGGGCCGGCTACGAGCAGTACTTC.

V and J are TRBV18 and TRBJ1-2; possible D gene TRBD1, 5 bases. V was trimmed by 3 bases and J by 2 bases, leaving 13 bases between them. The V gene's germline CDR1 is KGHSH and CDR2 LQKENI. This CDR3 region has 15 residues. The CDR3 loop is CASSPRDLPNYGYTF. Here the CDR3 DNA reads TGTGCCAGCTCACCCCGGGACTTACCAAACTATGGCTACACCTTC.

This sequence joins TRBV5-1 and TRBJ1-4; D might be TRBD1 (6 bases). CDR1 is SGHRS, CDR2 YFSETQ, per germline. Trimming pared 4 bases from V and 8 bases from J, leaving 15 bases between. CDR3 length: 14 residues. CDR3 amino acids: CASSLTGRKEKLFF. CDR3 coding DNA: TGCGCCAGCAGCCTGACAGGCCGGAAGGAAAAACTGTTTTTT.

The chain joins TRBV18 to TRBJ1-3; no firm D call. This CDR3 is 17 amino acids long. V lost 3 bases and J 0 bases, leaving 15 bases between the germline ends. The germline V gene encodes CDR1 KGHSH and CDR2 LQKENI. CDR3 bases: TGTGCCAGCTCACCGCGAAGTGGTCTTAGCTCTGGAAACACCATATATTTT. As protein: CASSPRSGLSSGNTIYF.

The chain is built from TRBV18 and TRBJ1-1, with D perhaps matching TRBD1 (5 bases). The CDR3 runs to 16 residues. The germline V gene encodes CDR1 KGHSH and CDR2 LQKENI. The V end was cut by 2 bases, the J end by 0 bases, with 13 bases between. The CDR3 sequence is CASSPVFGTLNTEAFF. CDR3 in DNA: TGTGCCAGCTCACCAGTTTTCGGGACCTTGAACACTGAAGCTTTCTTT. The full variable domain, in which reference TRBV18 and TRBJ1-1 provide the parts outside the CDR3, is NAGVMQNPRHLVRRRGQEARLRCSPMKGHSHVYWYRQLPEEGLKFMVYLQKENIIDESGMPKERFSAEFPKEGPSILRIQQVVRGDSAAYFCASSPVFGTLNTEAFFGQGTRLTVV.

CDR3 sequence: CASSPRTLGEQFF. CDR3 DNA sequence: TGTGCCAGCAGCCCAAGAACCTTAGGGGAGCAGTTCTTC. The chain recombines TRBV7-9 with TRBJ2-1; the D is unclear. Per germline, CDR1 SEHNR and CDR2 FQNEAQ (reference sequence). This CDR3 is built from 13 residues. Trimming left V 5 bases short and J 10 bases short, with 15 bases between.

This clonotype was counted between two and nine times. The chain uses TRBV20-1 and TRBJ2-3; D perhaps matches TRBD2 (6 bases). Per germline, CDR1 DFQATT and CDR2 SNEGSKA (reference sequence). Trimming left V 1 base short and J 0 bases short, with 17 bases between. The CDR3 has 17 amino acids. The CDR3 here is CSARVRLGDSSTDTQYF. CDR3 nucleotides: TGCAGTGCTAGAGTAAGACTGGGGGACTCTAGCACAGATACGCAGTATTTT.

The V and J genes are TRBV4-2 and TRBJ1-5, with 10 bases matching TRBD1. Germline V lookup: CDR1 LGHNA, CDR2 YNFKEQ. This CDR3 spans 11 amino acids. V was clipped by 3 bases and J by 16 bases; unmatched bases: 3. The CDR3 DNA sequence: TGTGCCAGCAGCCAGGGACAGGGGAGACATTTT. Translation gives CASSQGQGRHF.

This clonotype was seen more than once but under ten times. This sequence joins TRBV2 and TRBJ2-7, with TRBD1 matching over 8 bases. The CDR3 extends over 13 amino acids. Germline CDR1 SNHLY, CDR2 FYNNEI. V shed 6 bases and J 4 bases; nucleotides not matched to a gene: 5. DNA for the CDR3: TGTGCCAGCAGGGACAGGGTGTTTTACGAGCAGTACTTC. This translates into CASRDRVFYEQYF. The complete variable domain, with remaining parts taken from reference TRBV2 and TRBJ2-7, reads EPEVTQTPSHQVTQMGQEVILRCVPISNHLYFYWYRQILGQKVEFLVSFYNNEISEKSEIFDDQFSVERPDGSNFTLKIRSTKLEDSAMYFCASRDRVFYEQYFGPGTRLTVT.